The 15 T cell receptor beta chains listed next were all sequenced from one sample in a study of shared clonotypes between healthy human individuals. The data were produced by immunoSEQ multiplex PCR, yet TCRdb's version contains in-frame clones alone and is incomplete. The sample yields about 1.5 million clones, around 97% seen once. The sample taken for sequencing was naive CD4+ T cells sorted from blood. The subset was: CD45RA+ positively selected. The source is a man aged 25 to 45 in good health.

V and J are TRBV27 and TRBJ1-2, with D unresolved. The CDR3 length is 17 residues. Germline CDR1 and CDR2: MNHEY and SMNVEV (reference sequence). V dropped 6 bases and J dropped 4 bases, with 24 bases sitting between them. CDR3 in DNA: TGTGCCAGCAGACGAGGTTATTCCGGATATGGTAGCTATGGCTACACCTTC. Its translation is CASRRGYSGYGSYGYTF.

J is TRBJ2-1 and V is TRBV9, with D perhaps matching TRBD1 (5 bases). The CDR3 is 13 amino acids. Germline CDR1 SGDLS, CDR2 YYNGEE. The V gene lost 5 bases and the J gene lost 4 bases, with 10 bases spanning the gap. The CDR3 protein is CASSPTGYNEQFF. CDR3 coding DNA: TGTGCCAGCAGTCCCACAGGATACAATGAGCAGTTCTTC.

As DNA, the CDR3 is TGTGCCAGCAGCTTGGTCATGAGGGGAGGAAACTATGGCTACACCTTC. This gives the protein CASSLVMRGGNYGYTF. The chain joins TRBV5-4 to TRBJ1-2; possibly TRBD1 for D (5 bases). Germline-derived CDR1 and CDR2 are SGHNT and YYREEE (reference sequence). CDR3 size: 16 residues. V dropped 0 bases and J dropped 2 bases, with 14 bases sitting between them.

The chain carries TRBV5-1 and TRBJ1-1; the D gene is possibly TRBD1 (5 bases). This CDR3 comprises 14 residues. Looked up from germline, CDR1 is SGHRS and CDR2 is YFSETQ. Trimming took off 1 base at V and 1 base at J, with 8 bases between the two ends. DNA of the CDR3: TGCGCCAGCAGCTTGATCCAGGGGAACACTGAAGCTTTCTTT. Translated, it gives CASSLIQGNTEAFF.

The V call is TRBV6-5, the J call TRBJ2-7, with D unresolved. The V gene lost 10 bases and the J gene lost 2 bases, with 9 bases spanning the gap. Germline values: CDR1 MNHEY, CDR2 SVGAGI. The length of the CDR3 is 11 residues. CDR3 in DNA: TGTGCCAACCTTACCCCCTACGAGCAGTACTTC. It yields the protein CANLTPYEQYF.

The CDR3 region is CASSELGTVQETQYF. CDR3 nucleotides: TGTGCCAGCAGTGAACTCGGGACAGTCCAAGAGACCCAGTACTTC. This chain connects TRBV2 to TRBJ2-5; 7 positions match TRBD1. V dropped 2 bases and J dropped 1; count of bases not matched to a gene: 4. The germline gives CDR1 SNHLY, CDR2 FYNNEI. There are 15 residues in the CDR3.

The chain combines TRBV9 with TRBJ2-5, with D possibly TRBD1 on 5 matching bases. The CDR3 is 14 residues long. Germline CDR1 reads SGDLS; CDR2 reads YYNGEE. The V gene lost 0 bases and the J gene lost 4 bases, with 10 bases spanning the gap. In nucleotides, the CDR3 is TGTGCCAGCAGCGTAGGTAGGACACTAGAGACCCAGTACTTC. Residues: CASSVGRTLETQYF.

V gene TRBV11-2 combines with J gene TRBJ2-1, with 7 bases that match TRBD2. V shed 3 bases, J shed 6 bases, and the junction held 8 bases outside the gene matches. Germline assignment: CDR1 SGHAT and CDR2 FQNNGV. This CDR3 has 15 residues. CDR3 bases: TGTGCCAGCAGCTTTTGGGGGAGGGCCGCCAATGAGCAGTTCTTC. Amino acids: CASSFWGRAANEQFF.

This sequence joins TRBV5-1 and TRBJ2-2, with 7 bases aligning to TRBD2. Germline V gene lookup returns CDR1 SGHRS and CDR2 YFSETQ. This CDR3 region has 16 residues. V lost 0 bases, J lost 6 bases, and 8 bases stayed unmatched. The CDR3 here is CASSLATGGPAGELFF. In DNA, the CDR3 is TGCGCCAGCAGCTTGGCTACGGGGGGACCGGCCGGGGAGCTGTTTTTT.

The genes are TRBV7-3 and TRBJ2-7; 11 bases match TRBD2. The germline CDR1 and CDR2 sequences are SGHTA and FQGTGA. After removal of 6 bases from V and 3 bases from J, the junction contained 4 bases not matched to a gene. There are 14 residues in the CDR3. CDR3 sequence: CASSIAGGSYEQYF. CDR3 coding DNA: TGTGCCAGCAGTATAGCGGGAGGGAGCTACGAGCAGTACTTC.

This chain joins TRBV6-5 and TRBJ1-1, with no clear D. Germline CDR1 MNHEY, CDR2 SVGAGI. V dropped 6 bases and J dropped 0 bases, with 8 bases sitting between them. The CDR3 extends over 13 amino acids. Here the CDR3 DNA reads TGTGCCAGCAGGCCTACAATGAACACTGAAGCTTTCTTT. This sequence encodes CASRPTMNTEAFF.

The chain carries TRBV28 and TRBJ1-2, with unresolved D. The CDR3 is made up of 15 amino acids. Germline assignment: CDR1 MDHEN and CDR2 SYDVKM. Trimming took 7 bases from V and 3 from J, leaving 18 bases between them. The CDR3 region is CASNILGSLDYGYTF. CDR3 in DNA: TGTGCCAGCAACATTCTAGGCTCTCTGGACTATGGCTACACCTTC.

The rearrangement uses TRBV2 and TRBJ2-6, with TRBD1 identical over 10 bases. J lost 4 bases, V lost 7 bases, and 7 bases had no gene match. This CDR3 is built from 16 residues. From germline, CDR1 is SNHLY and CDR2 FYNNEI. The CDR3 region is CASTGTGAPGANVLTF. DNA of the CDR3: TGTGCCAGCACCGGGACAGGGGCGCCGGGGGCCAACGTCCTGACTTTC.

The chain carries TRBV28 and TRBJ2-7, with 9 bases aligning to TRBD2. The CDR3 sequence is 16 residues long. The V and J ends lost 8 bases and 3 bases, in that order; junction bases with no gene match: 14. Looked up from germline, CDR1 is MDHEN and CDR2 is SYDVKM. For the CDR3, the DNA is TGTGCCAGCGTTGGCGCGGGAGGGCCTTCAATCTACGAGCAGTACTTC. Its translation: CASVGAGGPSIYEQYF.

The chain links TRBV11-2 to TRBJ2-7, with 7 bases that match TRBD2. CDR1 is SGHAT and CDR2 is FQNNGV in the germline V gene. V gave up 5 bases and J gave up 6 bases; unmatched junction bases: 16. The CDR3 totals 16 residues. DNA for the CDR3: TGTGCCAGCAGCCCTAAGTGGGGACTAACCTTCTCCGAGCAGTACTTC. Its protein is CASSPKWGLTFSEQYF.